Following are 32 T cell receptor beta chains from one sample sequenced in a study of long-term antiretroviral therapy in people with HIV. Researchers ran immunoSEQ v3.0 at survey level. Measured with immunoSEQ multiplex PCR; TCRdb has only the in-frame clones, and not every one. The sample holds roughly 20,000 clones, 86% seen once. Source: unsorted PBMCs, taken 1.8 years before starting antiretroviral therapy. Receptors were obtained from a woman in her thirties with HIV.

This clone was detected once. This sequence joins TRBV5-1 and TRBJ2-1; TRBD1 might be the D (6 bases). V gave up 2 bases and J gave up 7 bases, with 19 bases separating them. CDR1 is SGHRS and CDR2 is YFSETQ in the germline V gene. The CDR3 is 16 amino acids. CDR3 region: CASSFSSQGSRNEQFF. The DNA for the CDR3 is TGCGCCAGCAGCTTCTCTTCGCAGGGGAGTCGGAATGAGCAGTTCTTC.

In its sample, this clone was seen once. The V and J genes are TRBV5-1 and TRBJ2-1; 11 bases fit TRBD2. CDR1 SGHRS and CDR2 YFSETQ come from the germline V gene. The CDR3 runs 16 residues. J gave up 4 bases and V 4 bases, and 7 bases lay outside the gene matches. The chain's CDR3 is CASSTGGTSGYNEQFF. Here the CDR3 DNA reads TGCGCCAGCAGCACCGGAGGGACTAGCGGATACAATGAGCAGTTCTTC. The whole variable domain, filled in from reference TRBV5-1 and TRBJ2-1, reads KAGVTQTPRYLIKTRGQQVTLSCSPISGHRSVSWYQQTPGQGLQFLFEYFSETQRNKGNFPGRFSGRQFSNSRSEMNVSTLELGDSALYLCASSTGGTSGYNEQFFGPGTRLTVL.

The chain employs TRBV7-7 and TRBJ2-3; 12 bases align to TRBD2. This CDR3 spans 17 amino acids. Germline CDR1 reads SSHAT; CDR2 reads FNYEAQ (reference sequence). V lost 4 bases to trimming and J lost 4 bases; unmatched junction nucleotides: 9. CDR3 in amino acids: CASSSTPSGGGPDTQYF. CDR3 nucleotides: TGTGCCAGCAGCTCCACCCCTAGCGGGGGGGGTCCAGATACGCAGTATTTT.

This chain connects TRBV7-8 to TRBJ2-7, with 11 bases aligning to TRBD1. Unmatched junction bases numbered 2, after V lost 1 base and J lost 3 bases. CDR1 is SGHVS and CDR2 is FQNEAQ in the germline V gene. The CDR3 has 15 residues. CDR3: CASSLGGTGGYEQYV. In nucleotides, the CDR3 is TGTGCCAGCAGCTTAGGAGGGACAGGGGGCTACGAGCAGTACGTC.

The chain employs TRBV6-1 and TRBJ2-3, with D hard to call. This CDR3 contains 16 residues. V was clipped by 1 base and J by 0 bases, with 11 bases between them. Germline lookup yields CDR1 MNHNS and CDR2 SASEGT. CDR3 in DNA: TGTGCCAGCAGTGAAGAGAGACACCGAAGCACAGATACGCAGTATTTT. Translating gives CASSEERHRSTDTQYF.

The gene calls are TRBV2 and TRBJ1-5; no clear D. Germline V gives CDR1 SNHLY, CDR2 FYNNEI. V dropped 4 bases and J dropped 6 bases, with 7 bases sitting between them. The CDR3 has 12 residues. CDR3 nucleotide sequence: TGTGCCAGCAGTGGGGAGCTTCAGCCCCAGCATTTT. Translation: CASSGELQPQHF.

This clone was detected a few times. The chain is built from TRBV11-1 and TRBJ1-6; D is undetermined. The CDR3 consists of 12 residues. V lost 3 bases, J lost 9 bases, and 6 bases lay in between. In germline, CDR1 is SGHAT, CDR2 FQDESV (reference sequence). CDR3 DNA: TGTGCCAGCAGCTTGGGAAGTTCACCCCTCCACTTT. This gives the protein CASSLGSSPLHF.

The V call is TRBV5-1, the J call TRBJ2-5; 11 bases agree with TRBD1. The J segment lost 5 bases and the V segment lost 3 bases, leaving 12 bases of the junction unmatched. CDR3 length: 17 amino acids. The germline V gene encodes CDR1 SGHRS and CDR2 YFSETQ. The CDR3 sequence: CASSSGQGATNGETQYF. The CDR3 DNA reads as TGCGCCAGCAGCTCCGGACAGGGGGCCACCAACGGGGAGACCCAGTACTTC.

This chain links TRBV19 with TRBJ1-1, with a possible D match to TRBD1 (5 bases). V lost 5 bases to trimming and J lost 7 bases, with 17 bases between them. The CDR3 contains 14 residues. The germline gives CDR1 LNHDA, CDR2 SQIVND (reference sequence). In nucleotides, the CDR3 is TGTGCCAGTAGTCCCATCGATGGTAGGGGTGAAGCTTTCTTT. Its translation is CASSPIDGRGEAFF.

The chain carries TRBV6-1 and TRBJ1-1; D call uncertain. V was pared by 7 bases and J by 1 base, with 13 bases between. CDR1 MNHNS and CDR2 SASEGT come from the germline V gene. This CDR3 contains 14 residues. The CDR3 coding sequence is TGTGCCAGCAAGCGGGGAGGTTCGAACACTGAAGCTTTCTTT. This gives the protein CASKRGGSNTEAFF.

The V gene is TRBV12-5, the J gene TRBJ2-2; TRBD1 agrees at 11 bases. The germline CDR1 and CDR2 sequences are LGHNT and FRNRAP. The CDR3 has 15 residues. J gave up 6 bases and V 5 bases, and 5 bases lay outside the gene matches. CDR3 sequence: CASGIGTGGAGELFF. For the CDR3, the DNA is TGTGCTAGTGGTATAGGGACAGGGGGGGCCGGGGAGCTGTTTTTT.

The chain carries TRBV25-1 and TRBJ2-5; 9 bases agree with TRBD1. Germline trimming cut 2 bases from V and 2 bases from J; bases unmatched to any gene: 12. The CDR3 runs to 18 residues. The germline V gene has CDR1 MGHDK and CDR2 SYGVNS. Written as DNA, the CDR3 is TGTGCCAGCAGTGAAAGGTCCCTAGACAGGGGGATTCAAGAGACCCAGTACTTC. It yields the protein CASSERSLDRGIQETQYF.

This clone was detected only once. The rearrangement joins TRBV6-1 to TRBJ1-1; D remains ambiguous. Trimming removed 5 bases from V and 0 bases from J, with 10 bases in between. The CDR3 length is 14 residues. Germline CDR1 is MNHNS and CDR2 is SASEGT. CDR3 sequence reads: CASSQGPMNTEAFF. As DNA, the CDR3 is TGTGCCAGCAGTCAAGGACCGATGAACACTGAAGCTTTCTTT.

This clone was seen a handful of times. The chain links TRBV9 to TRBJ2-3; D might be TRBD1 (6 bases). Trimming took off 4 bases at V and 4 bases at J, with 19 bases between the two ends. This CDR3 is 16 amino acids long. Germline-derived CDR1 and CDR2 are SGDLS and YYNGEE. CDR3 loop: CASSQGVGGGPDTQYF. In nucleotides, the CDR3 is TGTGCCAGCAGCCAAGGGGTGGGTGGGGGCCCAGATACGCAGTATTTT.

The chain is built from TRBV5-1 and TRBJ1-2; no reliable D call. Germline values: CDR1 SGHRS, CDR2 YFSETQ. V dropped 0 bases and J dropped 0 bases, with 9 bases sitting between them. The CDR3 runs to 15 residues. The CDR3 is CASSLGAKANYGYTF. CDR3 nucleotides: TGCGCCAGCAGCTTGGGGGCAAAAGCTAACTATGGCTACACCTTC.

The V and J genes are TRBV29-1 and TRBJ1-4; D not certain. V lost 4 bases and J 2 bases, leaving 8 bases between the germline ends. The CDR3 is 13 amino acids. Germline loops: CDR1 SQVTM, CDR2 ANQGSEA. CDR3 region: CSVAGSTNEKLFF. The CDR3 DNA reads TGCAGCGTTGCGGGGAGCACTAATGAAAAACTGTTTTTT.

The gene calls are TRBV11-3 and TRBJ1-1, with a possible D match to TRBD1 (5 bases). The CDR3 covers 13 residues. Trimming removed 5 bases from V and 4 bases from J, with 11 bases in between. Germline V CDR1 and CDR2: SGHNT, YENEEA. CDR3 loop: CASSRDGGTEAFF. In nucleotides, the CDR3 is TGTGCCAGCAGCAGGGACGGCGGCACTGAAGCTTTCTTT.

The rearrangement uses TRBV15 and TRBJ1-1; the D is unclear. V was pared by 4 bases and J by 6 bases, with 12 bases between. The germline gives CDR1 LNHNV, CDR2 YYDKDF (reference sequence). This CDR3 spans 13 amino acids. CDR3 sequence: CATSTPGRPEAFF. The CDR3 coding sequence is TGTGCCACCAGCACTCCGGGGAGACCTGAAGCTTTCTTT.

The gene calls are TRBV5-6 and TRBJ2-3; 14 bases are a match to TRBD2. This CDR3 region has 16 residues. After removal of 4 bases from V and 7 bases from J, the junction contained 8 bases not matched to a gene. The V gene's germline CDR1 is SGHDT and CDR2 YYEEEE. The CDR3 DNA is TGTGCCAGCAGCACGACTAGCGGGGGGGCCTTATATACGCAGTATTTT. The encoded protein is CASSTTSGGALYTQYF.

The gene calls are TRBV7-3 and TRBJ1-2, with 7 positions matching TRBD1. The V gene's germline CDR1 is SGHTA and CDR2 FQGTGA. The CDR3 runs to 14 residues. V was pared by 6 bases and J by 6 bases, with 10 bases of the junction left unmatched. The CDR3 here is CASSSGQATDGYTF. The CDR3 DNA reads as TGTGCCAGCAGTTCCGGACAGGCGACGGATGGCTACACCTTC.

The V call is TRBV21-1, the J call TRBJ2-1; TRBD2, the D gene given by the table, was not confirmed from the DNA. TRBV21-1 is annotated as a pseudogene. CDR3 length: 16 residues. The CDR3 DNA sequence: TGTGCCAGCAGCGGATTAGCGGGGGGACCCTACAATGAGCAGTTCTTC. As protein: CASSGLAGGPYNEQFF.

The gene calls are TRBV29-1 and TRBJ1-2, with TRBD1 matching over 8 bases. This CDR3 region has 13 residues. J was trimmed by 3 bases and V by 6 bases; bases with no gene match: 6. From germline, CDR1 is SQVTM and CDR2 ANQGSEA. The CDR3 DNA reads as TGCAGCGTCCCACAGGGGGGGTACTATGGCTACACCTTC. Translation gives CSVPQGGYYGYTF.

The chain couples TRBV12-5 to TRBJ2-1; tentatively, D is TRBD1 (6 bases). The V gene's germline CDR1 is LGHNT and CDR2 FRNRAP. V was shortened by 2 bases and J by 7 bases, with 12 bases between the two germline ends. The CDR3 covers 14 residues. Here the CDR3 DNA reads TGTGCTAGTGGTTTGAGTGGGGGCGGGAATGAGCAGTTCTTC. Translation: CASGLSGGGNEQFF.

This clone qualifies as large. CDR3 sequence (DNA): TGTGCCAGCAGCTTGACAGGGGGGATCTCTCCCAACCGGAACGAGCAGTACGTC. Residues: CASSLTGGISPNRNEQYV. This chain joins TRBV5-6 and TRBJ2-7; 8 bases line up with TRBD1. Trimming removed 1 base from V and 5 bases from J; junction bases left unmatched: 17. The CDR3 loop spans 18 amino acids. Germline CDR1 is SGHDT and CDR2 is YYEEEE.

The J gene is TRBJ2-5, the V gene TRBV29-1; D is perhaps TRBD1 (6 bases). V was shortened by 5 bases and J by 4 bases, with 11 bases between the two germline ends. The CDR3 is 12 amino acids. In germline, CDR1 is SQVTM, CDR2 ANQGSEA. CDR3 residues: CSVYRVRETQYF. In nucleotides, the CDR3 is TGCAGCGTTTACAGGGTTCGAGAGACCCAGTACTTC.

The V and J genes are TRBV2 and TRBJ1-5, with 9 bases aligning to TRBD1. Germline V gene data show CDR1 as SNHLY and CDR2 as FYNNEI. The CDR3 runs to 15 residues. J gave up 4 bases and V 4 bases, and 5 bases lay outside the gene matches. CDR3 DNA sequence: TGTGCCAGCAGTGCACCCGGGACAGGGAATCAGCCCCAGCATTTT. Translating it yields CASSAPGTGNQPQHF.

This clone was seen once. The DNA of the CDR3 is TGTGCCAGCAGTTTATACCCGGGCCCAGGAGTAAAACTGTTTTTT. It yields the protein CASSLYPGPGVKLFF. The chain links TRBV27 to TRBJ1-4; D remains ambiguous. V lost 1 base to trimming and J lost 10 bases, with 16 bases between them. This CDR3 has 15 residues. The germline V gene has CDR1 MNHEY and CDR2 SMNVEV (reference sequence).

V gene TRBV6-1 combines with J gene TRBJ2-3; the D gene could be TRBD1 or TRBD2 (6 bases each). CDR1 is MNHNS and CDR2 is SASEGT in the germline V gene. Trimming took off 6 bases at V and 4 bases at J, with 17 bases between the two ends. CDR3 size: 15 residues. In DNA form, the CDR3 reads TGTGCCAGCAGAGAGGATGAGGGGGAGGCAGATACGCAGTATTTT. The encoded protein is CASREDEGEADTQYF.

The gene calls are TRBV9 and TRBJ2-7; a possible D gene is TRBD2 (6 bases). The CDR3 loop spans 14 amino acids. The V and J ends lost 4 bases and 0 bases respectively, with 11 bases between them. Germline values: CDR1 SGDLS, CDR2 YYNGEE. The DNA for the CDR3 is TGTGCCAGCAGCCCGCCCGGGAGCTCCTACGAGCAGTACTTC. Amino acid sequence: CASSPPGSSYEQYF.

The V gene is TRBV6-1, the J gene TRBJ2-2, with TRBD1 identical over 7 bases. The germline V gene has CDR1 MNHNS and CDR2 SASEGT. CDR3 length: 14 amino acids. V dropped 2 bases and J dropped 3; count of bases not matched to a gene: 0. The CDR3 sequence: CASSEQGDTGELFF. CDR3 nucleotides: TGTGCCAGCAGTGAACAGGGGGACACCGGGGAGCTGTTTTTT.

This chain connects TRBV7-2 to TRBJ1-1; D remains ambiguous. Germline V CDR1 and CDR2: SGHTA, FQGNSA. The V and J ends lost 1 base and 5 bases respectively, with 8 bases between them. The CDR3 totals 13 residues. CDR3 protein: CASSLGGSTEAFF. CDR3 nucleotides: TGTGCCAGCAGCTTAGGAGGGTCGACTGAAGCTTTCTTT.

CDR3 sequence: CASSLAGRGISPLHF. CDR3 coding DNA: TGTGCCAGCAGCTTAGCTGGTCGGGGGATTTCACCCCTCCACTTT. The chain joins TRBV7-9 to TRBJ1-6, with TRBD1 as a possible D gene (5 bases). This CDR3 contains 15 residues. Between the trimmed V and J ends, which lost 0 bases and 9 bases, there was a span of 12 bases. Looked up from germline, CDR1 is SEHNR and CDR2 is FQNEAQ (reference sequence).